The 27 T cell receptor beta chains below all came from one sample that was sequenced in a study of blood T cell repertoires in COVID-19 (dated by TCRdb to between 2020 and 2021). Library preparation used the immunoSEQ multiplex PCR assay. TCRdb carries this immuneACCESS record with in-frame sequences only. Its versions omit some clonotypes, under half of them owing to an unresolved V gene in the studies checked, with the rest unexplained. The sample contains roughly 180,000 clones, roughly 88% of them found a single time. The ten top clones hold around 7% of the sample. Sequencing input: peripheral blood. The receptors come from an elderly man with COVID-19, enrolled during active disease.

V is TRBV5-4 and J is TRBJ2-6; 8 bases fit TRBD1. Germline V CDR1 and CDR2: SGHNT, YYREEE (reference sequence). The CDR3 spans 15 residues. Trimming removed 2 bases from V and 2 bases from J; junction bases left unmatched: 0. The CDR3: CASSLQGAGANVLTF. For the CDR3, the DNA is TGTGCCAGCAGCTTACAGGGGGCTGGGGCCAACGTCCTGACTTTC.

The chain combines TRBV7-9 with TRBJ1-1; 11 bases agree with TRBD1. V shed 5 bases, J shed 3 bases, and the junction held 8 bases outside the gene matches. This CDR3 spans 16 amino acids. The germline CDR1 and CDR2 sequences are SEHNR and FQNEAQ (reference sequence). CDR3 loop: CASSRTGGALDTEAFF. CDR3 coding DNA: TGTGCCAGCAGCCGGACAGGGGGCGCCTTGGACACTGAAGCTTTCTTT. Using reference TRBV7-9 and TRBJ1-1 for the parts outside the CDR3, the full variable domain is DTGVSQNPRHKITKRGQNVTFRCDPISEHNRLYWYRQTLGQGPEFLTYFQNEAQLEKSRLLSDRFSAERPKGSFSTLEIQRTEQGDSAMYLCASSRTGGALDTEAFFGQGTRLTVV.

The CDR3 reads CSASGESGGYTF. As DNA, the CDR3 is TGCAGTGCTAGTGGGGAGTCCGGTGGCTACACCTTC. The chain carries TRBV20-1 and TRBJ1-2; D call uncertain. V was clipped by 3 bases and J by 7 bases, with 12 bases between them. The V gene's germline CDR1 is DFQATT and CDR2 SNEGSKA (reference sequence). This CDR3 has 12 amino acids.

The chain couples TRBV12-5 to TRBJ2-6, with D uncertain. The CDR3 has 14 amino acids. V lost 6 bases and J 9 bases, leaving 15 bases between the germline ends. Germline-derived CDR1 and CDR2 are LGHNT and FRNRAP. CDR3 in amino acids: CASGPTHRFNVLTF. The CDR3 nucleotides are TGTGCTAGTGGACCCACCCACAGATTCAACGTCCTGACTTTC.

Comment on this clone: One junction end does not reproduce the germline sequence, and a read error may be involved. The genes are TRBV27 and TRBJ2-1, with D uncertain. The CDR3 has 13 amino acids. Germline CDR1 is MNHEY and CDR2 is SMNVEV (reference sequence). As DNA, the CDR3 is TGTGCCAGCAGGGGTCGCGGTTACATTGAGCAGTTCTTC. This codes for CASRGRGYIEQFF.

This chain joins TRBV5-1 and TRBJ2-3; 7 bases fit TRBD1. The germline CDR1 and CDR2 sequences are SGHRS and YFSETQ. The CDR3 extends over 14 amino acids. V gave up 4 bases and J gave up 2 bases; unmatched junction bases: 4. CDR3 residues: CASSTGTATDTQYF. The CDR3 DNA sequence: TGCGCCAGCAGCACCGGGACAGCCACAGATACGCAGTATTTT.

The V call is TRBV9, the J call TRBJ2-4; 11 bases agree with TRBD2. The germline gives CDR1 SGDLS, CDR2 YYNGEE. With 4 bases clipped from V and 0 bases from J, the junction kept 12 bases outside the gene matches. This CDR3 comprises 19 residues. The CDR3 spells CASSPRGLAGGLAKNIQYF. CDR3 bases: TGTGCCAGCAGCCCCAGAGGGCTAGCGGGGGGATTAGCCAAAAACATTCAGTACTTC.

This CDR3 reads CATMTSGGSDTQYF. CDR3 nucleotide sequence: TGTGCCACGATGACTAGCGGGGGGTCAGATACGCAGTATTTT. The J gene is TRBJ2-3, the V gene TRBV10-3, with TRBD2 matching over 13 bases. After removal of 10 bases from V and 4 bases from J, the junction contained 5 bases not matched to a gene. The CDR3 loop spans 14 amino acids. Germline V CDR1 and CDR2: ENHRY, SYGVKD.

The chain has TRBV5-1 and TRBJ2-5, with D tentatively TRBD1 (6 bases). Per germline, CDR1 SGHRS and CDR2 YFSETQ. V lost 0 bases and J 5 bases, leaving 17 bases between the germline ends. This CDR3 contains 16 residues. CDR3 amino acids: CASSLAPAGARETQYF. The CDR3 DNA sequence: TGCGCCAGCAGCTTGGCCCCTGCAGGGGCAAGGGAGACCCAGTACTTC.

This clone was recorded only once. V is TRBV2 and J is TRBJ1-5, with D possibly being TRBD1 (6 bases). This CDR3 is built from 13 residues. V was clipped by 10 bases and J by 2 bases, with 12 bases between them. Germline lookup yields CDR1 SNHLY and CDR2 FYNNEI. CDR3 in DNA: TGTGCCACCCGGGGGGGCGGCAATCAGCCCCAGCATTTT. It translates to CATRGGGNQPQHF. Full variable domain (missing parts from reference TRBV2 and TRBJ1-5): EPEVTQTPSHQVTQMGQEVILRCVPISNHLYFYWYRQILGQKVEFLVSFYNNEISEKSEIFDDQFSVERPDGSNFTLKIRSTKLEDSAMYFCATRGGGNQPQHFGDGTRLSIL.

The V call is TRBV6-2 or TRBV6-3, the J call TRBJ1-1; weak D call: TRBD1 (6 bases). V lost 4 bases and J 2 bases, leaving 14 bases between the germline ends. The CDR3 is 15 residues long. Per the germline V gene, CDR1 is MNHEY and CDR2 is SVGEGT. In nucleotides, the CDR3 is TGTGCCAGCAGTTGGGGCCGGGGGGGCAACACTGAAGCTTTCTTT. Residues: CASSWGRGGNTEAFF.

The chain links TRBV6-6 to TRBJ1-1; D is uncertain. V was clipped by 0 bases and J by 7 bases, with 12 bases between them. From germline, CDR1 is MNHNY and CDR2 SVGAGI (reference sequence). This CDR3 spans 14 amino acids. For the CDR3, the DNA is TGTGCCAGCAGTTACTCGGGAGCTTGGGGTGAAGCTTTCTTT. Amino acids: CASSYSGAWGEAFF.

The table lists this clone with a few counts. The chain uses TRBV10-1 and TRBJ1-5; D is uncertain. Per the germline V gene, CDR1 is WNHNN and CDR2 is SYGVQD (reference sequence). CDR3 length equals 13 residues. Trimming shortened V by 2 bases and J by 1 base, and 3 bases separated the two germline ends. The CDR3 DNA sequence: TGCGCCAGCAGTGAGCAGAGCAATCAGCCCCAGCATTTT. This translates into CASSEQSNQPQHF.

V is TRBV12-3 or TRBV12-4 and J is TRBJ2-3; D is possibly TRBD2 (6 bases). The CDR3 consists of 13 residues. Trimming stripped 2 bases from V and 5 bases from J, with 8 bases between. CDR3 amino acids: CASSLREEDTQYF. CDR3 sequence (DNA): TGTGCCAGCAGTTTAAGGGAGGAAGATACGCAGTATTTT.

This clone appeared a single time. The chain combines TRBV20-1 with TRBJ1-5; 8 bases map to TRBD1. The J segment lost 10 bases and the V segment lost 3 bases, leaving 14 bases of the junction unmatched. CDR3 length equals 15 residues. The V gene's germline CDR1 is DFQATT and CDR2 SNEGSKA (reference sequence). CDR3 sequence reads: CSASGQGPRDPPQHF. CDR3 nucleotide sequence: TGCAGTGCTAGTGGACAGGGCCCTAGAGATCCACCCCAGCATTTT.

V is TRBV4-1 and J is TRBJ2-3, with D perhaps TRBD2 (6 bases). The germline CDR1 and CDR2 sequences are MGHRA and YSYEKL. V shed 0 bases and J shed 6 bases, with 10 bases lying between them. The CDR3 covers 14 residues. The CDR3 sequence is CASSQEGGKDTQYF. The CDR3 region has the DNA TGCGCCAGCAGCCAAGAAGGCGGGAAGGATACGCAGTATTTT.

DNA for the CDR3: TGCGCCAGCAGCCGAGACACAGGGGGGAGGGAAAAACTGTTTTTT. Its translation: CASSRDTGGREKLFF. This chain joins TRBV5-1 and TRBJ1-4; the match to TRBD1 covers 8 bases. The V and J ends lost 4 bases and 8 bases, in that order; junction bases with no gene match: 10. The CDR3 is made up of 15 amino acids. The germline gives CDR1 SGHRS, CDR2 YFSETQ.

This chain uses TRBV29-1 with TRBJ1-2, with 7 bases fitting TRBD1. CDR1 and CDR2 (germline): SQVTM, ANQGSEA. The V and J ends lost 4 bases and 1 base, in that order; junction bases with no gene match: 3. CDR3 length: 13 amino acids. The CDR3, as DNA: TGCAGCGTTGGACAGGGTATTAACTATGGCTACACCTTC. This codes for CSVGQGINYGYTF.

The DNA of the CDR3 is TGTGCCAGCAGTTACCAACTGGAGCCCCAGCATTTT. Translated: CASSYQLEPQHF. The rearrangement joins TRBV12-3 or TRBV12-4 to TRBJ1-5; D is uncertain. V was shortened by 4 bases and J by 8 bases, with 9 bases between the two germline ends. The CDR3 is made up of 12 amino acids.

The V call is TRBV7-2, the J call TRBJ2-1; TRBD1 is a possible D gene (5 bases). With 2 bases removed from V and 12 bases from J, the gap between germline ends came to 8 bases. Germline V gives CDR1 SGHTA, CDR2 FQGNSA. The CDR3 has 11 residues. CDR3 loop: CASSLKGLQFF. CDR3 in DNA: TGTGCCAGCAGCTTAAAGGGGTTGCAGTTCTTC.

Here the CDR3 DNA reads TGTGCCAGCAGCTTAGGGGGGAGGAAGGTTACTGAAGCTTTCTTT. It codes for CASSLGGRKVTEAFF. The chain has TRBV7-9 and TRBJ1-1, with TRBD1 as a possible D gene (5 bases). The ends were cut back, 1 base at V and 5 bases at J, with 14 bases in the middle. The CDR3 loop spans 15 amino acids. From germline, CDR1 is SEHNR and CDR2 FQNEAQ (reference sequence).

This clone appeared a few times. The rearrangement uses TRBV6-5 and TRBJ1-1; D call uncertain. V lost 10 bases to trimming and J lost 2 bases, with 14 bases between them. The CDR3 is 13 residues long. The V gene's germline CDR1 is MNHEY and CDR2 SVGAGI. This CDR3 reads CATAESLNTEAFF. The CDR3 bases are TGTGCCACCGCCGAGAGCCTCAACACTGAAGCTTTCTTT.

The chain carries TRBV5-4 and TRBJ2-7, with D perhaps TRBD1 (6 bases). Germline CDR1 and CDR2: SGHNT and YYREEE (reference sequence). Trimming pared 6 bases from V and 2 bases from J, leaving 15 bases between. The CDR3 contains 14 residues. CDR3 coding DNA: TGTGCCAGCACCAAACCGGGACAACCCTACGAGCAGTACTTC. It encodes CASTKPGQPYEQYF.

The chain uses TRBV6-6 and TRBJ2-7; D possibly corresponds to TRBD2 (6 bases). Germline CDR1 is MNHNY and CDR2 is SVGAGI (reference sequence). The CDR3 covers 14 residues. V dropped 2 bases and J dropped 11 bases, with 19 bases sitting between them. Written as DNA, the CDR3 is TGTGCCAGCAGTTACAGACTAGGCCAGTCTGAGGAGTACTTC. This gives the protein CASSYRLGQSEEYF.

The chain has TRBV7-2 and TRBJ1-6; TRBD1 aligns across 10 bases. The CDR3 runs 16 residues. Germline V gene lookup returns CDR1 SGHTA and CDR2 FQGNSA. V lost 6 bases, J lost 6 bases, and 8 bases stayed unmatched. The CDR3 nucleotides read TGTGCCAGCAGTTCCAGACAGGGGGCAGGTAATTCACCCCTCCACTTT. It translates to CASSSRQGAGNSPLHF.

The genes are TRBV11-2 and TRBJ2-7, with 8 nucleotides matching TRBD2. The CDR3 has 19 amino acids. CDR1 is SGHAT, CDR2 FQNNGV, per germline. The J segment lost 0 bases and the V segment lost 5 bases, leaving 18 bases of the junction unmatched. In DNA, the CDR3 is TGTGCCAGCAGCCATCTCCTCCCCGTGGAGCGGGGGAGCTCCTACGAGCAGTACTTC. Translated: CASSHLLPVERGSSYEQYF.

The CDR3 DNA is TGTGCCAGCAGCCAAGATCCCGCAGGGTCCACTGAAGCTTTCTTT. Amino acids: CASSQDPAGSTEAFF. The chain links TRBV4-2 to TRBJ1-1; a weak D match, TRBD1 (5 bases). Germline lookup yields CDR1 LGHNA and CDR2 YNFKEQ. V lost 0 bases and J 4 bases, leaving 12 bases between the germline ends. The CDR3 runs 15 residues.